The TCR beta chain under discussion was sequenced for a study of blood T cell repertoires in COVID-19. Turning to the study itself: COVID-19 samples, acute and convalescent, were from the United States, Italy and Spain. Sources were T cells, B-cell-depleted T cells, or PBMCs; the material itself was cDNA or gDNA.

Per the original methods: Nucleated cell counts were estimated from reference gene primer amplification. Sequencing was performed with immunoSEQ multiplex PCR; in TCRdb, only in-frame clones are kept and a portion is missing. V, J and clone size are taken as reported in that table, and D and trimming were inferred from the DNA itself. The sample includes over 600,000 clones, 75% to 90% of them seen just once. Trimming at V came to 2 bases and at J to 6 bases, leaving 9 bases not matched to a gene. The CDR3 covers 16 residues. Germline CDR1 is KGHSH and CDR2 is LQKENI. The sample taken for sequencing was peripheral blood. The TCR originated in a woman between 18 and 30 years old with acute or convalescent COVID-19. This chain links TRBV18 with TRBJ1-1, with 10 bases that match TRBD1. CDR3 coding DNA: TGTGCCAGCTCACCAACTTTCGGGACAGGGGAGGCTGAAGCTTTCTTT. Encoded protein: CASSPTFGTGEAEAFF.